The T cell receptor (beta chain) described here comes from a study of technical replicates of blood from a handful of donors (dated by TCRdb to about 2017). Libraries were prepared through the immunoSEQ multiplex PCR assay. TCRdb obtained this table from immuneACCESS and retained in-frame rearrangements with V and J assigned. These tables miss some clones; where compared with another copy, unresolved V genes account for less than half of the shortfall, and the remainder is unexplained. Present in this sample are around 63,000 clones, more than 95% of which were seen just once. The top ten clones comprise around 0.16% of the sample. As to this clone: The clone's antigen remains unknown. Base qualities are missing; no much larger clone stands one base away.

CDR1 and CDR2, looked up from the germline V gene, are LGHNA and YNFKEQ. The CDR3 sequence holds 12 residues, the cysteine and phenylalanine included. Only the CDR3 portion is preserved as DNA: 36 bases, with reading frame beginning at the first base. Between the V and J ends, shortened by 0 bases and 8 bases respectively, the junction contains 5 bases. Sequencing was performed on T cells isolated from PBMCs. The TCR comes from a human donor in good health. The chain was built from TRBV4-2 and TRBJ1-5; no D segment can be confidently identified. The DNA reads as follows: TGTGCCAGCAGCCAAGACCGGGAGCCCCAGCATTTT. Protein translation: CASSQDREPQHF.